The clone carrying this T cell receptor beta chain was counted a single time. This CDR3 region has 15 residues. The trim removed 6 bases at V and 1 base at J, leaving 4 bases unmatched. Germline V gene sequence: CDR1 MNHNS, CDR2 SASEGT. The sample is drawn from a study of T cell clones after liver transplantation. Study-level information: Post-transplant blood was tracked for graft-donor-reactive T cell clones identified in a pre-transplant mixed lymphocyte reaction. Blood was drawn pre-transplant, before withdrawal, and after full or failed withdrawal. Without induction therapy, subjects received standard immunosuppression until 12-24 months post-transplant. As an antigen-independent comparator, third-party-reactive TCRbeta sequences came from pre-transplant mixed lymphocyte reactions.

Profiling relied on immunoSEQ multiplex PCR, and the TCRdb table lists in-frame clones only, not all of them. The sample shows about 22,000 clones, approximately 68% of them seen only once. V is TRBV6-1 and J is TRBJ2-2, with 8 bases aligning to TRBD1. This receptor was taken from a human donor who received a liver transplant. This specimen consisted of CD4+ T cells from blood, obtained before liver transplant. The DNA of the CDR3 is TGTGCCAGCAGGGGGACAGGCCTGAACACCGGGGAGCTGTTTTTT. It encodes CASRGTGLNTGELFF.